This record covers a single T cell receptor beta chain. As yet, its antigen is unknown. Caucasian adults residing in Nashville, Tennessee made up all the donors. This specimen belongs to a study of shared clonotypes between healthy human individuals. Study-level findings and limits: Specimens sampled were limited to blood, with tissue repertoires likely differing. Clonotype sharing across four donors was observed for around 5% of naive CD4 clonotypes. Clonotype sharing among donors, it was expected, would be affected by sequencing depth.

Germline-derived CDR1 and CDR2 are SGHAT and FQNNGV. Between the trimmed V and J ends, which lost 5 bases and 1 base, there was a span of 13 bases. This CDR3 is 15 amino acids long. Assay: immunoSEQ multiplex PCR; the TCRdb copy retains only in-frame clones and omits some. The sample holds 2 million to 2.5 million clones; around 95% are singletons and the top ten take less than 0.15%. This sequence was found in a man aged 18 to 29 in good health. The J gene is TRBJ2-3, the V gene TRBV11-2; possibly TRBD1 or TRBD2 for D (5 bases each). The sample was naive CD4+ T cells sorted from blood. The sample's subset: CD45RA+ positively selected. CDR3 loop: CASSPAGRGTDTQYF. The DNA for the CDR3 is TGTGCCAGCAGCCCGGCGGGCAGGGGCACAGATACGCAGTATTTT.